The present T cell receptor (beta chain) was sequenced within a study of siplizumab effects on memory and regulatory T cells. A few counts support this clone. Germline CDR1 is SGHDT and CDR2 is YYEEEE. This CDR3 comprises 16 residues. The V and J ends lost 0 bases and 0 bases, in that order; junction bases with no gene match: 3. Here immunoSEQ multiplex PCR was the method, and the copy in TCRdb shows in-frame clones only, minus some. The table records tens of thousands of clones, 87% of them present only once. The chain employs TRBV5-6 and TRBJ2-3; TRBD2 agrees at 8 bases. The TCR was taken from a human donor in good health. Material for sequencing was Tregs sorted from blood. The CDR3 DNA is TGTGCCAGCAGCTTGGGAATAGCGGGAAGCACAGATACGCAGTATTTT. Its protein product is CASSLGIAGSTDTQYF.